This entry lists 17 T cell receptor beta chains sequenced from one sample in a study of blood T cell repertoires in COVID-19. Here immunoSEQ multiplex PCR was the method, and the copy in TCRdb shows in-frame clones only, minus some. The repertoire holds 150,000 to 200,000 clones, with less than 90% as singletons. The sequencing sample was made of peripheral blood. These receptors came from a woman in her 70s with acute or convalescent COVID-19.

The genes are TRBV7-8 and TRBJ2-7; TRBD1 matches at 10 bases. The V gene's germline CDR1 is SGHVS and CDR2 FQNEAQ. The CDR3 covers 17 residues. V was pared by 5 bases and J by 1 base, with 11 bases of the junction left unmatched. The chain's CDR3 is CASSPYPGQGLSYEQYF. In DNA, the CDR3 is TGTGCCAGCAGCCCCTATCCGGGACAGGGGCTATCCTACGAGCAGTACTTC.

The V and J genes are TRBV13 and TRBJ2-5, with 10 bases lining up with TRBD1. Trimming cost V 5 bases and J 1 base; bases outside gene matches: 10. Germline loops: CDR1 PRHDT, CDR2 FYEKMQ (reference sequence). The CDR3 sequence is 17 residues long. CDR3 amino acids: CASSPRDRGAGQETQYF. CDR3 in DNA: TGTGCCAGCAGCCCCCGGGACAGGGGCGCGGGCCAAGAGACCCAGTACTTC. The variable domain in full, with the rest retrieved from reference TRBV13 and TRBJ2-5, is AAGVIQSPRHLIKEKRETATLKCYPIPRHDTVYWYQQGPGQDPQFLISFYEKMQSDKGSIPDRFSAQQFSDYHSELNMSSLELGDSALYFCASSPRDRGAGQETQYFGPGTRLLVL.

The chain employs TRBV6-5 and TRBJ1-1; TRBD1 is a possible D gene (6 bases). Germline loops: CDR1 MNHEY, CDR2 SVGAGI. Deletions cut 6 bases from V and 1 base from J, with 12 bases between. The CDR3 covers 14 residues. The CDR3 region is CASSRPGQNTEAFF. The CDR3 DNA follows: TGTGCCAGCAGCCGTCCGGGACAGAACACTGAAGCTTTCTTT.

CDR3 in DNA: TGTGCTAGTGGTCAGGGACAGGGTTGGACTGAAGCTTTCTTT. It encodes CASGQGQGWTEAFF. The chain couples TRBV12-5 to TRBJ1-1; 9 positions agree with TRBD1. Per germline, CDR1 LGHNT and CDR2 FRNRAP. After removal of 5 bases from V and 5 bases from J, the junction contained 6 bases not matched to a gene. The CDR3 has 14 residues.

The chain is built from TRBV21-1 and TRBJ1-1. TRBV21-1 is deemed a pseudogene. The CDR3 has 15 residues. The CDR3 DNA is TGTGCCAGCAGCAAAGCCGGGACTCCATCCACTGAAGCTTTCTTT. It encodes CASSKAGTPSTEAFF.

The chain carries TRBV5-8 and TRBJ1-2; possible D gene TRBD1, 5 bases. CDR1 and CDR2 (germline): SGHTS, YDEGEE. V was trimmed by 4 bases and J by 0 bases, leaving 13 bases between them. This CDR3 is built from 15 residues. For the CDR3, the DNA is TGTGCCAGCAGCCTAAGGCGGGGACCTAACTATGGCTACACCTTC. Translation: CASSLRRGPNYGYTF.

This clone was found a few times. The V call is TRBV28, the J call TRBJ1-5; the D gene is possibly TRBD1 (5 bases). The CDR3 totals 15 residues. Trimming stripped 7 bases from V and 2 bases from J, with 15 bases between. Germline V CDR1 and CDR2: MDHEN, SYDVKM. The CDR3 sequence is CASTAGGIGNQPQHF. CDR3 DNA sequence: TGTGCCAGCACGGCGGGGGGGATTGGCAATCAGCCCCAGCATTTT.

This clone was counted a single time. The chain employs TRBV7-2 and TRBJ2-3, with 9 bases matching TRBD2. With 7 bases clipped from V and 3 bases from J, the junction kept 5 bases outside the gene matches. Germline values: CDR1 SGHTA, CDR2 FQGNSA. This CDR3 is 14 amino acids long. CDR3 in amino acids: CASTLGLATDTQYF. The CDR3 DNA reads as TGTGCCAGCACCCTAGGACTAGCGACAGATACGCAGTATTTT.

The chain is built from TRBV5-1 and TRBJ1-3, with D unresolved. V dropped 4 bases and J dropped 1 base, with 9 bases sitting between them. Germline V lookup: CDR1 SGHRS, CDR2 YFSETQ. The CDR3 runs 14 residues. The CDR3 protein is CASSPGISGNTIYF. For the CDR3, the DNA is TGCGCCAGCAGCCCGGGGATTTCTGGAAACACCATATATTTT.

The V and J genes are TRBV24-1 and TRBJ2-1, with D possibly TRBD1 on 6 matching bases. The CDR3 is made up of 14 amino acids. Germline-derived CDR1 and CDR2 are KGHDR and SFDVKD. V was cut by 9 bases and J by 5 bases, with 16 bases left in between. In nucleotides, the CDR3 is TGTGCCACCGCCCCCCCGACAGGAAACAATGAGCAGTTCTTC. It specifies CATAPPTGNNEQFF.

The genes are TRBV19 and TRBJ2-5; 8 nucleotides align to TRBD2. Germline V CDR1 and CDR2: LNHDA, SQIVND (reference sequence). J was trimmed by 5 bases and V by 7 bases; bases with no gene match: 18. The CDR3 consists of 17 residues. CDR3 region: CASKARGEAGALETQYF. The DNA for the CDR3 is TGTGCCAGTAAGGCCCGTGGGGAAGCGGGAGCCCTGGAGACCCAGTACTTC.

The rearrangement links TRBV12-5 to TRBJ1-2; no reliable D call. The CDR3 loop spans 13 amino acids. Trimming took off 7 bases at V and 4 bases at J, with 13 bases between the two ends. Germline loops: CDR1 LGHNT, CDR2 FRNRAP. CDR3 residues: CASALGGSYGYTF. The CDR3 bases are TGTGCTAGTGCCTTGGGAGGCAGCTATGGCTACACCTTC.

The rearrangement links TRBV2 to TRBJ1-3, with D perhaps TRBD1 (5 bases). Germline V lookup: CDR1 SNHLY, CDR2 FYNNEI. The CDR3 has 16 amino acids. V was cut by 7 bases and J by 0 bases, with 16 bases left in between. The CDR3 region has the DNA TGTGCCAGCATCGAGGGACTCCTTTTCTCTGGAAACACCATATATTTT. Translation: CASIEGLLFSGNTIYF.

The J gene is TRBJ1-2, the V gene TRBV2, with D tentatively TRBD1 (5 bases). The CDR3 spans 13 residues. V lost 7 bases to trimming and J lost 4 bases, with 13 bases between them. Germline CDR1 and CDR2: SNHLY and FYNNEI. This CDR3 is CASKETALYGYTF. Here the CDR3 DNA reads TGTGCCAGCAAAGAGACAGCTCTCTATGGCTACACCTTC.

V gene TRBV5-1 combines with J gene TRBJ1-2; 10 nucleotides align to TRBD1. The germline V gene encodes CDR1 SGHRS and CDR2 YFSETQ. This CDR3 comprises 14 residues. Trimming at V came to 5 bases and at J to 6 bases, leaving 7 bases not matched to a gene. In DNA form, the CDR3 reads TGCGCCAGCAGAGGGACAGGGGTTCCTGATGGCTACACCTTC. Its translation is CASRGTGVPDGYTF.

The V gene is TRBV4-1, the J gene TRBJ1-6; D remains ambiguous. The ends were cut back, 0 bases at V and 4 bases at J, with 10 bases in the middle. The CDR3 runs 16 residues. CDR1 MGHRA and CDR2 YSYEKL come from the germline V gene. CDR3 DNA sequence: TGCGCCAGCAGCCAAGAGGAGCGGCAGTATAATTCACCCCTCCACTTT. Translated, it gives CASSQEERQYNSPLHF.

The chain combines TRBV10-2 with TRBJ1-4; D gene unclear. The germline gives CDR1 WSHSY, CDR2 SAAADI. This CDR3 is 14 amino acids long. Trimming took 6 bases from V and 5 from J, leaving 13 bases between them. The CDR3 region is CASSRELGNEKLFF. CDR3 sequence (DNA): TGCGCCAGCAGCCGGGAGCTAGGGAATGAAAAACTGTTTTTT.